The clone carrying this TCR beta chain occurred many times. Its antigen is as yet unknown. V was clipped by 2 bases and J by 6 bases, with 10 bases between them. The CDR3 sequence is 12 residues long. The germline V gene encodes CDR1 SQVTM and CDR2 ANQGSEA. Time point described: sample taken at primary tumor resection. The approximately 77 donors had untreated early-stage non-small cell lung cancer. Tumor, nontumor lung or frozen PBMC supplied whole RNA, sequenced without sorting. This record comes from a study of spatial heterogeneity in lung cancer. Study background: The study found that TCR transcript counts in tumor regions correlated strongly with a matched bulk RNA-seq T cell module score.

General observations from the study: Tracking of tumor mutation counts was seen in expanded intratumoral alpha and beta TCR counts.

TCRdb reprocessed the 5' RACE reads with MiXCR, giving one entry per CDR3 protein. The data show around 20,000 distinct CDR3 sequences, 7.5% seen once. This chain links TRBV29-1 with TRBJ1-1; D gene ambiguous. The sample in question was lung tumor tissue, obtained at surgery. The TCR comes from a male donor with early-stage non-small cell lung cancer. The CDR3 DNA sequence: TGCAGCGTTGAAACCCCCACCGCTGAAGCTTTCTTT. Protein product: CSVETPTAEAFF.